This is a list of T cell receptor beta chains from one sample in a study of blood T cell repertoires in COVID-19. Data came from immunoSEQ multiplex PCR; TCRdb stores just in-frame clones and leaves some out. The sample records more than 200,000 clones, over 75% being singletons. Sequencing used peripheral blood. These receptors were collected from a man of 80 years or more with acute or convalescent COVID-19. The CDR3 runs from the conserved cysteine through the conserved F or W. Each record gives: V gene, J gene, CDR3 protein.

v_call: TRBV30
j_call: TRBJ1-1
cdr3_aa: CACAGSTSNFFTNTEAFF

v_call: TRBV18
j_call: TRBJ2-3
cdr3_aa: CASSPPVGGPTDTQYF

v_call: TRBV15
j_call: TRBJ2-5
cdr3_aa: CATSSSTAGETQYF

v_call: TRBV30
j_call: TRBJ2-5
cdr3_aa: CAWSVGLAAQETQYF

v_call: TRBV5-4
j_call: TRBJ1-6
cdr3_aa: CASSSGTEINSPLHF

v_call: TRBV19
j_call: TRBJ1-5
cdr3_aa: CASSTQGNNQPQHF

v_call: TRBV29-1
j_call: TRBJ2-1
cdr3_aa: CSVDRTGVLVNEQFF

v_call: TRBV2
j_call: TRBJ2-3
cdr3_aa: CASSIGGSTDTQYF

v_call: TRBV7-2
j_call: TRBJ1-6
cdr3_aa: CASSLVSGHNNSPLHF

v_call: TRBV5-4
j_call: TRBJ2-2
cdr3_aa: CASSSGQGAYTGELFF

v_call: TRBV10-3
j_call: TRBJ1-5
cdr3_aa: CAISESTGTVQPQHF

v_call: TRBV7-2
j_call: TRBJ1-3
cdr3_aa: CASSREGAGGNTIYF

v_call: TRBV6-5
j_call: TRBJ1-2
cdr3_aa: CASKSLGGAYGYTF

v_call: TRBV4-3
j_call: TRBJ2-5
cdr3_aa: CASSQGASGRAGETQYF

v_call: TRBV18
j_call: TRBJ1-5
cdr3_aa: CASSARQSRGTNQPQHF

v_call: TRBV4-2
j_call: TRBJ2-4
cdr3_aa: CASSPETGAKNIQYF

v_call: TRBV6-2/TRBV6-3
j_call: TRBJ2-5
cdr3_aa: CASSYARVASAETQYF

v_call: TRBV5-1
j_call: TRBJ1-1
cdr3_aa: CASSSIDRGLMNTEAFF

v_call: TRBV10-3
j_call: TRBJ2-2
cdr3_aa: CAIRSSGNTGELFF

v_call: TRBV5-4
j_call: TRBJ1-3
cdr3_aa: CASSLLGDRNTIYF

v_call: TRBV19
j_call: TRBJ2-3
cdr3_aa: CASSIGVPGDTQYF

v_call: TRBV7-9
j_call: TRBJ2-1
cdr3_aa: CASSTGLAGANEQFF

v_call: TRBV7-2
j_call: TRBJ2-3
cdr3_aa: CASSIGTNTDTQYF

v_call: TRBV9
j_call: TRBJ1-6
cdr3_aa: CAAKPIKGPNNSPLHF

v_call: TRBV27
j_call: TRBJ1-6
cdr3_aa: CASSSPGTGVVGDSPLHF

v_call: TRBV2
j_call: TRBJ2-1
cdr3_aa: CASGGGLAGGSSYNEQFF

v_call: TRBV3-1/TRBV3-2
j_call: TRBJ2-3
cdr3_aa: CASSQGTSGYTQYF

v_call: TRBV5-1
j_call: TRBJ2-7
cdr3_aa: CASSSARGGIYEQYF

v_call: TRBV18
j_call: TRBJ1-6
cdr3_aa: CASSTYNSPLHF

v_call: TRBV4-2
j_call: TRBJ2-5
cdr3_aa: CASSQAGTSGSGETQYF

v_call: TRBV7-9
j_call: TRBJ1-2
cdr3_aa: CASSLDRGLRHGYTF

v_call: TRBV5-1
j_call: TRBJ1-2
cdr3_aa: CASRANQVDYGYTF

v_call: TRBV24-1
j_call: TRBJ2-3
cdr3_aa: CATSDGRGGTDTQYF

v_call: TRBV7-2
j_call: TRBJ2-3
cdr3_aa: CASSLVETDTQYF

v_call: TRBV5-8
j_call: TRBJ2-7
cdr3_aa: CASSPTGPYEQYF

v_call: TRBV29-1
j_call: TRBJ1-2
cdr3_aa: CSVDPGGSYGYTF

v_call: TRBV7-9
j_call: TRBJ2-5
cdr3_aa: CASSPKETQYF

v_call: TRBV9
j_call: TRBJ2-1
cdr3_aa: CASSIPSGATAGSYNEQFF

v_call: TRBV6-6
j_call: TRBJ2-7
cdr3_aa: CASSPNELAGGPYEQYF

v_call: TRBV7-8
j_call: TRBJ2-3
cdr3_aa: CASSVGLNAQYF

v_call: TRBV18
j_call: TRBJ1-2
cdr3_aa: CASSPLTLGANYGYTF

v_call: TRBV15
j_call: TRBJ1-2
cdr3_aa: CATSRDVTDGYTF

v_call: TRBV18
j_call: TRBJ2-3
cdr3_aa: CASSPLRGTGTDTQYF

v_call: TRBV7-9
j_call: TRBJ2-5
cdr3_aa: CASSLRGDSQETQYF

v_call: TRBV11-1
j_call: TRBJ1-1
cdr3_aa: CASSLRNGGENTEAFF

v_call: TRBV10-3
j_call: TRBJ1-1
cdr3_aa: CAISAGGYLNTEAFF

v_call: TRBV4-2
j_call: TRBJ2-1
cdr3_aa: CASSQAPQTYNEQFF

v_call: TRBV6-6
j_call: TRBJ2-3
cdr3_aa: CASSLDREEADTQYF

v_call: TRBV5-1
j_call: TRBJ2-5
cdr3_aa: CASSQTGGKETQYF

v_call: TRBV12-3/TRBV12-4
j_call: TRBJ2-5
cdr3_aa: CASSIAGRETQYF

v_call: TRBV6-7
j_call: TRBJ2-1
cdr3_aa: CASSAAGVGYEQFF

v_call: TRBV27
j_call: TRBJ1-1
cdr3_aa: CASSWRQRTGRAVDAEAFF

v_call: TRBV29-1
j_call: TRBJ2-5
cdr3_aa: CSVRQGAGETQYF

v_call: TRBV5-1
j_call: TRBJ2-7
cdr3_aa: CASSPSSYEQYF

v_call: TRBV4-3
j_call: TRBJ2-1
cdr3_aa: CASSQDLPAGGEQFF

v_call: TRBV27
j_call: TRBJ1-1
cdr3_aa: CASRTRAMNTEAFF

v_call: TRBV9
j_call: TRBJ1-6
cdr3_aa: CASSVDGQGNSPLHF

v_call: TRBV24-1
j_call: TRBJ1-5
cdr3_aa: CATSETGGGQPQHF